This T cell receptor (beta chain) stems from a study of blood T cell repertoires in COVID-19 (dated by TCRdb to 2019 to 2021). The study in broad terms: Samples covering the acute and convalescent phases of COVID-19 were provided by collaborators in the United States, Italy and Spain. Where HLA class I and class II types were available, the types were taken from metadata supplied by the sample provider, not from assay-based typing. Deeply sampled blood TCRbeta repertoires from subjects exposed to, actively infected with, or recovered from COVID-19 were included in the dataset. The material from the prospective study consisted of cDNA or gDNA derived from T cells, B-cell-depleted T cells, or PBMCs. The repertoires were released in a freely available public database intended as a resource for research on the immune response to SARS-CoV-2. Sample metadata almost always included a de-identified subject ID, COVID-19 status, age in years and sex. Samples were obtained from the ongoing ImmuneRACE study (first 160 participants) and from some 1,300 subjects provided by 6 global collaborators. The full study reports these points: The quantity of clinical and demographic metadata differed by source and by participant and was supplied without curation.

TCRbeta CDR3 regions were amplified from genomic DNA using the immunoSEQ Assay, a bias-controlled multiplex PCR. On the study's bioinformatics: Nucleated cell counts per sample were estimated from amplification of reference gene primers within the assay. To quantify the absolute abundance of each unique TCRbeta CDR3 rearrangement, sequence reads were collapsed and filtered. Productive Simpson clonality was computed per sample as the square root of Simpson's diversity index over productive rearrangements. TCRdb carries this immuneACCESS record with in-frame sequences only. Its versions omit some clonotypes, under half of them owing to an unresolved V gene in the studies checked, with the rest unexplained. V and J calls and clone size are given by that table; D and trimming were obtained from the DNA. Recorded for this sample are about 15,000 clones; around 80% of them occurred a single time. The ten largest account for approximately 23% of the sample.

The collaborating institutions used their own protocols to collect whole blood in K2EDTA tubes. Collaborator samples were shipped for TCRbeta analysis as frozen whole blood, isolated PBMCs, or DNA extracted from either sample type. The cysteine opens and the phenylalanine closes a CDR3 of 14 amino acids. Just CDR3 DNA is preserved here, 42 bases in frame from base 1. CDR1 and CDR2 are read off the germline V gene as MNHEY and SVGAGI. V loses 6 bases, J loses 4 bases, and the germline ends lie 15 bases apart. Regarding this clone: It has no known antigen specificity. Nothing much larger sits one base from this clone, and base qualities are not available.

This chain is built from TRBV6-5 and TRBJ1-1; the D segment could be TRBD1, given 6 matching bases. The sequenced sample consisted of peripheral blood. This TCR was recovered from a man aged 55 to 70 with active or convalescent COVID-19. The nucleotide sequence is TGTGCCAGCAGAAACACAGGGAGGGGCACTGAAGCTTTCTTT. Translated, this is CASRNTGRGTEAFF.